The present TCR beta chain was sequenced within a study of blood T cell repertoires in COVID-19. The V end was cut by 1 base, the J end by 8 bases, with 30 bases between. Germline V gene lookup returns CDR1 LNHDA and CDR2 SQIVND (reference sequence). This CDR3 contains 20 residues. Produced via immunoSEQ multiplex PCR; TCRdb's table is partial and in-frame only. The sample contains roughly 400,000 clones, about nine tenths of which appear only once. This TCR was sampled from a woman aged 30 to 39 who had recovered from COVID-19. V usage is TRBV19 and J usage is TRBJ2-1, with D tentatively TRBD2 (6 bases). The sample consisted of PBMCs or T cells enriched from blood (not recorded which). The CDR3 DNA reads TGTGCCAGTAGTATAGTCTTCCGTAAGACGGGACCGGGGACTCTTGATGAGCAGTTCTTC. It is translated as CASSIVFRKTGPGTLDEQFF.